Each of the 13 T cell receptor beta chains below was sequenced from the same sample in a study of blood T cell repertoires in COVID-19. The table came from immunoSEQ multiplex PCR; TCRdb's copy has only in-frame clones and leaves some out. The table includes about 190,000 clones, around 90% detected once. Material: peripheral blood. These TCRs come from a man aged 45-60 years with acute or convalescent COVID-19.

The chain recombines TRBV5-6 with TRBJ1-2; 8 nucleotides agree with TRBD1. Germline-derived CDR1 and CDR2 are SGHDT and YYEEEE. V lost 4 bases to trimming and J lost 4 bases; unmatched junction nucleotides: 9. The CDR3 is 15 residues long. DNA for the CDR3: TGTGCCAGCAGCATAATAGACCAGGGGGCCTATGGCTACACCTTC. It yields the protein CASSIIDQGAYGYTF.

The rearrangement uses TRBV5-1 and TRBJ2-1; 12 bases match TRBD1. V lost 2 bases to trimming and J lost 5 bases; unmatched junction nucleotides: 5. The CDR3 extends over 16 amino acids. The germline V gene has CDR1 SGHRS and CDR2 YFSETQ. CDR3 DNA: TGCGCCAGCAGCTTAGGCGGGACAGGGGGCCACAATGAGCAGTTCTTC. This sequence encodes CASSLGGTGGHNEQFF.

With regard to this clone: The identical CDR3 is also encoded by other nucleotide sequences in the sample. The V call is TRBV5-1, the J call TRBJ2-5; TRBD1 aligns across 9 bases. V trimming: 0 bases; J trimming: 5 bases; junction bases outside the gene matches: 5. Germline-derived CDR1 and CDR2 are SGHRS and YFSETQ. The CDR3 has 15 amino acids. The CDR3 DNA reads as TGCGCCAGCAGCTTGGGGGGACAGGGATCGGAGACCCAGTACTTC. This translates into CASSLGGQGSETQYF.

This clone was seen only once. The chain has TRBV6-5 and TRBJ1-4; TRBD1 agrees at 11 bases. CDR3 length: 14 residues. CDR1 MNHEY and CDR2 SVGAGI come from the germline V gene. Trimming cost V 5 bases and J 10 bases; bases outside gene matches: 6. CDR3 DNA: TGTGCCAGCAGTCTCCGGGACAGGGGGAGAAAACTGTTTTTT. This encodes CASSLRDRGRKLFF.

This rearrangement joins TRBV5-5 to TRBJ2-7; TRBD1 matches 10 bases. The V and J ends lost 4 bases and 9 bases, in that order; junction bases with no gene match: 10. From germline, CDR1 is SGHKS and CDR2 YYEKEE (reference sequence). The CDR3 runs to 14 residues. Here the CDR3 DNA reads TGTGCCAGCAGCCCCGGAGACAGGGGGCGTCGGCAGTACGTC. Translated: CASSPGDRGRRQYV.

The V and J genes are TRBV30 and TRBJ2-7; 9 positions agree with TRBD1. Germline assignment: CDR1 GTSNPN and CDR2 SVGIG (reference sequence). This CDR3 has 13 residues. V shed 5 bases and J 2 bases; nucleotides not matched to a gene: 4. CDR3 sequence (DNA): TGTGCCTGGGCACAGGGGGCCACCTACGAGCAGTACTTC. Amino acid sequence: CAWAQGATYEQYF.

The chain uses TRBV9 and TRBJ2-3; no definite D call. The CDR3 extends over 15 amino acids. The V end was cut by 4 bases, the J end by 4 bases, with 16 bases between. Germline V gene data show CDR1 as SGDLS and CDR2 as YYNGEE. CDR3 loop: CASSSSPRIADTQYF. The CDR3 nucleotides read TGTGCCAGCAGCTCCTCCCCCAGGATAGCAGATACGCAGTATTTT.

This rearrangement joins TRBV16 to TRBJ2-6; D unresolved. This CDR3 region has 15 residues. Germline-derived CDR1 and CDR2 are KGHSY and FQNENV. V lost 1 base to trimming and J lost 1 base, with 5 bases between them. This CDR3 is CASSQFYSGANVLTF. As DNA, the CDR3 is TGTGCCAGCAGCCAATTTTATTCTGGGGCCAACGTCCTGACTTTC.

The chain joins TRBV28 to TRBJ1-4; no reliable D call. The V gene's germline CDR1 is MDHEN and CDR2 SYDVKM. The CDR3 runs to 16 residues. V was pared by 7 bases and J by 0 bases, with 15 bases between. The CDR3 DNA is TGTGCCAGCACCCCGACTGGGAGGGCAACTAATGAAAAACTGTTTTTT. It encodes CASTPTGRATNEKLFF.

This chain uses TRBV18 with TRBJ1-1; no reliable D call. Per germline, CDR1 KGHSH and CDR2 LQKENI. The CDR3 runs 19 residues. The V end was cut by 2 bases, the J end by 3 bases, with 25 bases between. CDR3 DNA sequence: TGTGCCAGCTCACCAATTCCGGGAGTATATGAACCAGGCGACACTGAAGCTTTCTTT. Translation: CASSPIPGVYEPGDTEAFF. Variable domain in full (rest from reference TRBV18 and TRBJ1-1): NAGVMQNPRHLVRRRGQEARLRCSPMKGHSHVYWYRQLPEEGLKFMVYLQKENIIDESGMPKERFSAEFPKEGPSILRIQQVVRGDSAAYFCASSPIPGVYEPGDTEAFFGQGTRLTVV.

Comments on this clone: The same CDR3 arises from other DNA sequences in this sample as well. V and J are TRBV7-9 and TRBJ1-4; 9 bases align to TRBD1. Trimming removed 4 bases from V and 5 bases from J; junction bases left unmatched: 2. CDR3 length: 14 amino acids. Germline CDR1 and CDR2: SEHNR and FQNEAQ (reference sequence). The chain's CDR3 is CASSSGQGNEKLFF. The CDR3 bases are TGTGCCAGCAGCTCCGGACAGGGGAATGAAAAACTGTTTTTT.

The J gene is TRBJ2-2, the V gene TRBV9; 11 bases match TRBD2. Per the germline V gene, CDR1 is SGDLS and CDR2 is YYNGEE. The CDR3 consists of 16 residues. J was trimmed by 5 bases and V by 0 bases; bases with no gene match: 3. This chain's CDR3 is CASSVGTSGSTGELFF. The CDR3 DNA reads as TGTGCCAGCAGCGTAGGAACTAGCGGGAGTACCGGGGAGCTGTTTTTT.

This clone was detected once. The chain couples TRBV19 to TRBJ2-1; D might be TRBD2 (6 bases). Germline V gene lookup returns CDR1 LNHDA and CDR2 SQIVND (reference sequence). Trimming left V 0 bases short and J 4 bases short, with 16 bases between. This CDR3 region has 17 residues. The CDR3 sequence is CASSIDGTPKLYNEQFF. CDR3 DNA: TGTGCCAGTAGTATAGACGGGACTCCCAAGTTATACAATGAGCAGTTCTTC.